This T cell receptor beta chain comes out of a study of radiation and T cells in renal cell carcinoma. This CDR3 region has 13 residues. Germline assignment: CDR1 MNHNY and CDR2 SVGAGI (reference sequence). V lost 3 bases and J 8 bases, leaving 13 bases between the germline ends. Comment on this clone: The target antigen is unknown.

Profiled with immunoSEQ multiplex PCR; TCRdb holds only in-frame clones, not every one. This sample has some 97,000 clones, with 70% to 85% found just once. General study results and limits: From baseline, blood top tumor clonotypes peaked at 2 weeks post-radiation.

Time point defined: blood 4 weeks post-SBRT, at nephrectomy. Described treatment: 15 Gy SBRT to primary tumor, nephrectomy 4 weeks later. Nephrectomy followed 15 Gy stereotactic body radiation by 4 weeks. This renal cell carcinoma was of the clear cell type. The clonotype originates from a man in his fifties or sixties with renal cell carcinoma. The sample in question was blood, obtained from a patient whose treatment included radiotherapy and nephrectomy. The rearrangement joins TRBV6-6 to TRBJ1-1; a possible D gene is TRBD1 (6 bases). In DNA form, the CDR3 reads TGTGCCAGCAGTTATAGGGGGATGGGCGAAGCTTTCTTT. The encoded protein is CASSYRGMGEAFF.